This TCR beta chain originates from a study of CD8+ T cells in alopecia areata. Extracted from the samples, RNA was reverse transcribed into cDNA to serve as the sequencing template. Here immunoSEQ multiplex PCR was the method, and the copy in TCRdb shows in-frame clones only, minus some. The sample records around 300,000 clones, 60% being singletons. The treatment is: oral pan-JAK inhibitor, 5-10 mg twice daily. This CDR3 region has 14 residues. V trimming: 7 bases; J trimming: 2 bases; junction bases outside the gene matches: 8. CDR1 is SQVTM and CDR2 is ANQGSEA in the germline V gene. The material was CD4+ T cells sorted from blood, obtained at approximately week 52, from a patient treated with tofacitinib. The sequence came from a human donor with alopecia areata. The chain has TRBV29-1 and TRBJ1-3, with 7 bases that match TRBD1. The CDR3 loop reads CSAGQARAGNTIYF. DNA of the CDR3: TGCAGCGCCGGACAGGCTCGGGCTGGAAACACCATATATTTT.